A selection of T cell receptor beta chains follows, all from one sample in a study of Graves' ophthalmopathy and Graves' hyperthyroidism. TCRdb passed the multiplex PCR reads through MiXCR, listing each CDR3 protein once. The sample has approximately 640,000 distinct CDR3 sequences; over 40% are singletons. The sequenced sample consisted of peripheral blood. These TCRs come from an adult man with Graves' ophthalmopathy. Each CDR3 is given with its conserved first and last residue. D genes are given only for firm matches. Not all rows give a size; the values are once, few, many and, for expanded clones, a class.

V	D	J	size	CDR3	DNA
TRBV7-8	NA	TRBJ2-7	many	CASSQTGTSSYEQYF	TGTGCCAGCAGCCAAACCGGGACTTCCTCCTACGAGCAGTACTTC
TRBV7-2	NA	TRBJ2-7	few	CASSHSSREQYF	TGTGCCAGCAGCCATTCCTCTAGGGAGCAGTACTTC
TRBV5-1	TRBD2	TRBJ2-1	NA	CASRGTSINNEQFF	TGCGCCAGCCGAGGGACTAGCATTAATAATGAGCAGTTCTTC
TRBV10-3	TRBD1	TRBJ2-3	many	CAISDSGQGPDTQYF	TGTGCCATCAGTGACTCAGGACAGGGGCCAGATACGCAGTATTTT
TRBV11-2	NA	TRBJ1-6	NA	CASSFQGYNSPLHF	TGTGCCAGCAGTTTCCAGGGTTATAATTCACCCCTCCACTTT
TRBV19	NA	TRBJ1-5	many	CASSMTTEEPQHF	TGTGCCAGTAGTATGACCACTGAGGAGCCCCAGCATTTT
TRBV12-3/TRBV12-4	NA	TRBJ1-2	many	CASSPSRGIHGYTF	TGTGCCAGCTCCCCCAGCAGGGGCATCCATGGCTACACCTTC
TRBV7-9	NA	TRBJ2-5	NA	CASRADGDGKTQYF	TGTGCCAGCAGAGCGGACGGTGACGGGAAGACCCAGTACTTC
TRBV12-3/TRBV12-4	NA	TRBJ1-2	few	CATFVGGPGYTF	TGTGCCACCTTCGTGGGGGGGCCTGGCTACACCTTC
TRBV7-2	NA	TRBJ2-1	NA	CASSSTGRDEQFF	TGTGCCAGCAGCTCTACAGGGAGGGATGAGCAGTTCTTC
TRBV6-5	TRBD1	TRBJ1-6	many	CASSGTGWNSPLHF	TGTGCCAGCAGCGGGACAGGGTGGAATTCACCCCTCCACTTT
TRBV19	TRBD1	TRBJ1-2	NA	CASSRSGTGATNYGYTF	TGTGCCAGTAGTAGATCCGGGACAGGGGCAACGAACTATGGCTACACCTTC
TRBV7-9	TRBD2	TRBJ2-7	few	CASSLQPSGGTYEQYF	TGTGCCAGCAGCCTTCAGCCTAGCGGGGGAACCTACGAGCAGTACTTC
TRBV10-3	NA	TRBJ2-7	NA	CAMGEGYEQYF	TGTGCCATGGGGGAAGGGTACGAGCAGTACTTC
TRBV2	TRBD2	TRBJ2-7	many	CASYRTSGSDEQYF	TGTGCCAGCTATAGGACTAGCGGGAGCGACGAGCAGTACTTC
TRBV5-1	TRBD1	TRBJ1-1	many	CASSSGTGLAEAFF	TGCGCCAGCAGCTCAGGGACAGGGCTCGCTGAAGCTTTCTTT
TRBV2	NA	TRBJ1-1	many	CASTRIAMNTEAFF	TGTGCCAGCACACGAATCGCCATGAACACTGAAGCTTTCTTT